This T cell receptor beta chain was observed in a study of cytomegalovirus exposure and HLA in healthy donors. Background on the study: A previous analysis identified 95 million to 120 million unique TCR beta sequences derived from 180 million or so T cells. The study's findings and limits: HLA alleles were associated with 15,000 to 20,000 TCR beta sequences in a later analysis at 0.05 false discovery rate.

As to this clone: Its antigen is not known.

The PCR ran on 60 Vbeta and 13 Jbeta primers. Per the authors' pipeline: There were about 80 million unique TCR beta chains by a later count, and around 10 million of them were shared. The method was immunoSEQ multiplex PCR; TCRdb's version includes in-frame clones alone and lacks a portion of them. Clone size and V and J calls were adopted from that table, with D and trimming inferred from the DNA. The sample has about 130,000 clones, 55% to 75% seen once; the top ten hold roughly 1.6%. Healthy bone marrow donors made up the cohort. This CDR3 has 14 residues. The V and J ends lost 3 bases and 5 bases respectively, with 14 bases between them. Germline assignment: CDR1 SGHRS and CDR2 YFSETQ.

Sequencing was performed on PBMCs. This TCR was sampled from a man younger than 40 in good health and CMV-seropositive. J is TRBJ2-5 and V is TRBV5-1, with a possible D match to TRBD1 (6 bases). CDR3 protein: CASSWTGQGETQYF. CDR3 coding DNA: TGCGCCAGCAGCTGGACCGGGCAGGGGGAGACCCAGTACTTC.